The next 9 T cell receptor beta chains were all read from a single sample in a study of blood T cells in healthy people across ages. Primed by a sample-barcoded 5' primer and a J-beta primer mix, a second PCR proceeded for 7 to 11 cycles. One entry per CDR3 protein, called by TCRdb with MiXCR from the 5' RACE reads. The sample yields about 800,000 distinct CDR3 sequences, more than 35% seen once. The sample taken for sequencing was blood. The receptors derive from an elderly man in good health.

This clonotype has a handful of counts. V and J are TRBV5-1 and TRBJ2-5; possibly TRBD1 for D (5 bases). Germline values: CDR1 SGHRS, CDR2 YFSETQ. The ends were cut back, 5 bases at V and 1 base at J, with 12 bases in the middle. The length of the CDR3 is 14 residues. The CDR3 protein is CASSKIGVQETQYF. The CDR3 bases are TGCGCCAGCAGTAAAATAGGGGTCCAAGAGACCCAGTACTTC.

This chain links TRBV10-3 with TRBJ2-1, with 10 bases identical to TRBD2. In germline, CDR1 is ENHRY, CDR2 SYGVKD. CDR3 length: 16 amino acids. J gave up 5 bases and V 6 bases, and 10 bases lay outside the gene matches. CDR3 nucleotide sequence: TGTGCCATCAGCCGGACAACTAGCGGGGCTAACAATGAGCAGTTCTTC. Translated: CAISRTTSGANNEQFF.

On this clonotype: With a much larger clone just one base away, this may be a read error. The chain uses TRBV7-2 and TRBJ2-7; tentatively, D is TRBD1 (5 bases). There are 15 residues in the CDR3. The V end was cut by 1 base, the J end by 0 bases, with 10 bases between. Germline V CDR1 and CDR2: SGHTA, FQGNSA. CDR3 residues: CASSLGRQRSYEQYF. The CDR3 DNA reads TGTGCCAGCAGCTTAGGTAGACAGCGCTCCTACGAGCAGTACTTC.

This clonotype was seen a few times. The genes are TRBV27 and TRBJ2-3, with TRBD2 identical over 11 bases. The germline CDR1 and CDR2 sequences are MNHEY and SMNVEV (reference sequence). V shed 6 bases and J 8 bases; nucleotides not matched to a gene: 7. The CDR3 covers 14 residues. CDR3 in amino acids: CASRPTSGKITQYF. The CDR3 DNA sequence: TGTGCCAGCAGACCGACTAGCGGGAAGATTACGCAGTATTTT.

V is TRBV2 and J is TRBJ2-1; 9 bases align to TRBD1. The V segment lost 2 bases and the J segment 7 bases; nucleotides outside the gene matches: 6. The CDR3 has 15 residues. The germline V gene has CDR1 SNHLY and CDR2 FYNNEI. CDR3 sequence reads: CASSELTGGRNEQFF. The CDR3 DNA is TGTGCCAGCAGTGAATTGACAGGGGGAAGGAATGAGCAGTTCTTC. Based on the CDR3 plus reference TRBV2 and TRBJ2-1, the full variable domain is EPEVTQTPSHQVTQMGQEVILRCVPISNHLYFYWYRQILGQKVEFLVSFYNNEISEKSEIFDDQFSVERPDGSNFTLKIRSTKLEDSAMYFCASSELTGGRNEQFFGPGTRLTVL.

V gene TRBV7-9 combines with J gene TRBJ1-1, with D perhaps matching TRBD1 (5 bases). Germline V gene lookup returns CDR1 SEHNR and CDR2 FQNEAQ (reference sequence). The CDR3 is made up of 14 amino acids. Trimming took 5 bases from V and 1 from J, leaving 11 bases between them. As DNA, the CDR3 is TGTGCCAGCAGCACTGAGGGGAGGAACACTGAAGCTTTCTTT. Protein product: CASSTEGRNTEAFF.

The chain combines TRBV20-1 with TRBJ2-3, with 11 bases matching TRBD2. CDR3 length: 17 amino acids. Germline V gene sequence: CDR1 DFQATT, CDR2 SNEGSKA (reference sequence). With 0 bases clipped from V and 0 bases from J, the junction kept 5 bases outside the gene matches. CDR3 amino acids: CSARDPWTSGSTDTQYF. In DNA form, the CDR3 reads TGCAGTGCTAGAGACCCCTGGACTAGCGGGAGCACAGATACGCAGTATTTT.

As concerns this clonotype: A read error may produce the germline difference seen at one junction end. This rearrangement joins TRBV6-1 to TRBJ1-1; the D is unclear. In germline, CDR1 is MNHNS, CDR2 SASEGT. The CDR3 has 14 amino acids. The CDR3 region is CTSSAQTVNTEAFF. The CDR3 coding sequence is TGTACCAGCAGCGCCCAGACGGTGAACACTGAAGCTTTCTTT.

This rearrangement joins TRBV20-1 to TRBJ1-4; D is perhaps TRBD1 (5 bases). V was pared by 6 bases and J by 5 bases, with 13 bases between. This CDR3 spans 13 amino acids. From germline, CDR1 is DFQATT and CDR2 SNEGSKA (reference sequence). CDR3 sequence: CSARGVGNEKLFF. The CDR3 nucleotides read TGCAGTGCCCGGGGCGTAGGAAATGAAAAACTGTTTTTT.